The present T cell receptor beta chain was sequenced within a study of blood T cell repertoires in COVID-19. Across the whole study: Samples taken during acute and convalescent COVID-19 were collected in the United States, Italy and Spain. The cDNA or gDNA used as material had been derived from T cells, B-cell-depleted T cells, or PBMCs.

Germline V gene data show CDR1 as LGHDT and CDR2 as YNNKEL (reference sequence). This CDR3 has 14 amino acids. The V and J ends lost 1 base and 6 bases respectively, with 12 bases between them. Original handling: Scientists estimated how many nucleated cells there were by amplifying reference gene primers. Profiling relied on immunoSEQ multiplex PCR, and the TCRdb table lists in-frame clones only, not all of them. V and J calls and clone size come straight from that table; D and trimming were deduced from the DNA. The sample lists 280,000 or so clones; approximately 84% were seen once. V is TRBV3-1 (or the pseudogene TRBV3-2) and J is TRBJ1-1; no firm D call. The receptor was derived from a woman in her twenties or thirties who had recovered from COVID-19. The sample taken for sequencing was peripheral blood. Here the CDR3 reads CASSQGRGMAEAFF. The CDR3, as DNA: TGTGCCAGCAGCCAAGGGAGAGGGATGGCTGAAGCTTTCTTT.